Listed here is a single TCR beta chain. Via MiXCR, TCRdb re-called the RACE reads, giving one row per CDR3 protein. The table records tens of thousands of distinct CDR3 sequences, roughly 12% of them present only once. This sample stems from a study of human T cells and chemical hapten exposure. This CDR3 contains 11 residues. Trimming took off 2 bases at V and 6 bases at J, with 3 bases between the two ends. From germline, CDR1 is SGHTA and CDR2 FQGNSA. This sample's time point: patch test 3, about 24 weeks after DPC sensitization. Treatment here: therapeutic diphenylcyclopropenone sensitization with weekly scalp DPC. Alopecia patients, 18 to 70 years old and DPC-suitable, served as donors.

This chain uses TRBV7-2 with TRBJ2-3; the D is unclear. The sequenced sample was whole blood, obtained in connection with sensitization to the hapten diphenylcyclopropenone (DPC). The receptor comes from a man aged 30 to 45 with alopecia areata. Some clones in this sample may be carry-over from other donors' samples. The CDR3 DNA follows: TGTGCCAGCAGCTTAAGGGATACGCAGTATTTT. Protein sequence: CASSLRDTQYF.